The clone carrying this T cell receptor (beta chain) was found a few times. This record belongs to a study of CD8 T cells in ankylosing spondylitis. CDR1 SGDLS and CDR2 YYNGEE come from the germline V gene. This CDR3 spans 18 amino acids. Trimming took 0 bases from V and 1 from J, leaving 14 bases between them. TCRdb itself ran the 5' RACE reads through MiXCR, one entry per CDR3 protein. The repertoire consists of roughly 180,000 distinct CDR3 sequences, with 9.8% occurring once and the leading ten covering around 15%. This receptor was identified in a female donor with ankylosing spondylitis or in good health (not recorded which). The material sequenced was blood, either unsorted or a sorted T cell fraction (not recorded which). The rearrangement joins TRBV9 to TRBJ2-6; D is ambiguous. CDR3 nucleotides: TGTGCCAGCAGCGTAGGTCGTACAGTCAGATCTGGGGCCAACGTCCTGACTTTC. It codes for CASSVGRTVRSGANVLTF.